The clone carrying this TCR beta chain was found once. In the authors' methods: Estimated nucleated cell counts came from reference gene primer amplification. The assay was immunoSEQ multiplex PCR, and TCRdb's table has in-frame clones only and misses some. That table furnishes V, J and clone size, whereas the DNA furnished D and trimming. Found here are about 140,000 clones, approximately 88% of them singletons; the top ten hold approximately 10%. This entry belongs to a study of blood T cell repertoires in COVID-19. The CDR3 has 16 residues. The V gene end was trimmed by 4 bases and the J gene end by 4 bases; junction bases not matched to a gene: 8. Germline CDR1 reads MGHRA; CDR2 reads YSYEKL.

The sequenced sample consisted of peripheral blood. This chain links TRBV4-1 with TRBJ2-7; 12 bases are shared with TRBD2. This clonotype was sampled from a man in his fifties or sixties with active or convalescent COVID-19. The DNA of the CDR3 is TGCGCCAGCAGCCCCGGACTAGCGGGGTGGGAATACGAGCAGTACTTC. Translating gives CASSPGLAGWEYEQYF.